This TCR beta chain was identified during a study of PD-L1 blockade in urothelial cancer. Study-level background: At some point between 2013 and 2015, patients got going on atezolizumab, taking 1,200 mg intravenously every 3 weeks. The authors examined blood 3 weeks (second dose) and 6 weeks after treatment start. Blood samples had a median of approximately 150,000 T cells.

The table came from immunoSEQ multiplex PCR; TCRdb's copy has only in-frame clones and leaves some out. Here the sample spans 35,000 to 45,000 clones, over 70% being singletons. CDR1 and CDR2 (germline): LNHDA, SQIVND (reference sequence). The CDR3 runs to 15 residues. The junction had 3 bases not matched to a gene; V was cut back by 2 bases and J by 2 bases. Enrolled patients showed locally advanced or metastatic urothelial carcinoma. This clonotype originated in a man in his sixties with urothelial cancer. J is TRBJ2-1 and V is TRBV19, with 7 bases identical to TRBD2. The material sequenced was PBMCs, taken around atezolizumab (anti-PD-L1) treatment. This chain's CDR3 is CASSISGGPYNEQFF. In DNA, the CDR3 is TGTGCCAGTAGTATATCGGGGGGTCCCTACAATGAGCAGTTCTTC. Full variable domain (outside the CDR3, taken from reference TRBV19 and TRBJ2-1): DGGITQSPKYLFRKEGQNVTLSCEQNLNHDAMYWYRQDPGQGLRLIYYSQIVNDFQKGDIAEGYSVSREKKESFPLTVTSAQKNPTAFYLCASSISGGPYNEQFFGPGTRLTVL.